This record covers a single T cell receptor beta chain. The antigen remains undetermined. Trimming cost V 0 bases and J 1 base, with 13 bases left between them. The CDR3 has 16 amino acids. The germline V gene encodes CDR1 SGHDT and CDR2 YYEEEE. This sample was included in a study of CD8 T cells in ankylosing spondylitis. Study-wide points: Made up of eight highly homologous variants, a TCR beta motif appeared characteristic of ankylosing spondylitis blood.

TCRdb reprocessed the 5' RACE reads via MiXCR and lists one record per CDR3 protein. The table shows some 800,000 distinct CDR3 sequences, with 12% occurring only once. V gene TRBV5-6 combines with J gene TRBJ1-1; TRBD1 might be the D (6 bases). The clonotype was recovered from a male donor with ankylosing spondylitis. What was sequenced was blood, either unsorted or a sorted T cell fraction (not recorded which). In DNA form, the CDR3 reads TGTGCCAGCAGCTTGGGCCGGGGGCGAGGGAACACTGAAGCTTTCTTT. Amino acid sequence: CASSLGRGRGNTEAFF.